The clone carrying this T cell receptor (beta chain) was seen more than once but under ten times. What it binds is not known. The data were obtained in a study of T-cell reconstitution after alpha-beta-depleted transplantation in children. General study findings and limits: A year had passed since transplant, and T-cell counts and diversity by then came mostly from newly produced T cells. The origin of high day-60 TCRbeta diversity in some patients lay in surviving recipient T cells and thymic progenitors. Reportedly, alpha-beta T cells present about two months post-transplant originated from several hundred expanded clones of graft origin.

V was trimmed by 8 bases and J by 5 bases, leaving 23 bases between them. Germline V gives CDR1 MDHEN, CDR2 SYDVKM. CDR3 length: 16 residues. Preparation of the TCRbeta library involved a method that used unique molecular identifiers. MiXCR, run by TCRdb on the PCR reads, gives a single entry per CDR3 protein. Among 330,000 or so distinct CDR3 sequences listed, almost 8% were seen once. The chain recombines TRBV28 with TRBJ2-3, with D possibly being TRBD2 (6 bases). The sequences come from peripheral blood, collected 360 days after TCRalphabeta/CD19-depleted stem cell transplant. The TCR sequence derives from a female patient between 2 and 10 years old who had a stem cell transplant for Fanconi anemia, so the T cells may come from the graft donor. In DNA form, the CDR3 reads TGTGCCAGCCGTCGGGGACTGCGCCCGAGAGTAGATACGCAGTATTTT. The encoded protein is CASRRGLRPRVDTQYF.